A selection of T cell receptor beta chains follows, all from one sample in a study of blood T cell repertoires in COVID-19. The repertoire was sequenced with immunoSEQ multiplex PCR; TCRdb's copy has only in-frame clones and lacks some. The table lists more than 110,000 clones, approximately 79% of them singletons, with roughly 3.6% in the top ten. Sequencing was done on a sample of peripheral blood. These receptors all come from a man aged 55 to 70 with acute or convalescent COVID-19. Both conserved end residues are part of each CDR3. A D gene is named only where the DNA matches it firmly. Clone size appears in some rows only: once, few, many, or a class for an expanded clone.

j_call: TRBJ1-4
v_call: TRBV18
d_call: TRBD1
clone_size: .
cdr3_nt: TGTGCCAGCCGTACAGGGGCAACTAATGAAAAACTGTTTTTT
cdr3_aa: CASRTGATNEKLFF

j_call: TRBJ1-1
v_call: TRBV30
d_call: .
clone_size: .
cdr3_nt: TGTGCCTGGAGTGACCGACTCCTGAACACTGAAGCTTTCTTT
cdr3_aa: CAWSDRLLNTEAFF

j_call: TRBJ1-2
v_call: TRBV11-2
d_call: TRBD1
clone_size: .
cdr3_nt: TGTGCCAGCAGCTTAGACGGACAGGGATTCTATGGCTACACCTTC
cdr3_aa: CASSLDGQGFYGYTF

j_call: TRBJ1-6
v_call: TRBV6-5
d_call: TRBD1
clone_size: .
cdr3_nt: TGTGCCAGCACCCCGACAGGGTATAATTCACCCCTCCACTTT
cdr3_aa: CASTPTGYNSPLHF

j_call: TRBJ2-5
v_call: TRBV5-1
d_call: .
clone_size: .
cdr3_nt: TGCGCCAGCAGCTTGTGGGCGCTAGCTAACCAAGAGACCCAGTACTTC
cdr3_aa: CASSLWALANQETQYF

j_call: TRBJ1-5
v_call: TRBV7-2
d_call: .
clone_size: .
cdr3_nt: TGTGCCAGCAGCCGCCAGGGCCTTAGCAATCAGCCCCAGCATTTT
cdr3_aa: CASSRQGLSNQPQHF

j_call: TRBJ1-6
v_call: TRBV30
d_call: .
clone_size: .
cdr3_nt: TGTGCCTGGAGTGCTAGGCAGGGAAATTCACCCCTCCACTTT
cdr3_aa: CAWSARQGNSPLHF

j_call: TRBJ2-3
v_call: TRBV19
d_call: .
clone_size: once
cdr3_nt: TGTGCCAGTAGGACAGACACAGATACGCAGTATTTT
cdr3_aa: CASRTDTDTQYF

j_call: TRBJ2-2
v_call: TRBV27
d_call: TRBD2
clone_size: .
cdr3_nt: TGTGCCAGCAGAAAACTAGCGGGGGAGCCATTCGAGGCGCTGTTTTTT
cdr3_aa: CASRKLAGEPFEALFF

j_call: TRBJ2-5
v_call: TRBV24-1
d_call: TRBD1
clone_size: .
cdr3_nt: TGTGCCACCAGTGACGTACAGGGGTCGGGAGAGACCCAGTACTTC
cdr3_aa: CATSDVQGSGETQYF

j_call: TRBJ1-5
v_call: TRBV7-6
d_call: TRBD1
clone_size: .
cdr3_nt: TGTGCCAGCAGCTCGGGGACAGGTCGGAATCAGCCCCAGCATTTT
cdr3_aa: CASSSGTGRNQPQHF

j_call: TRBJ2-5
v_call: TRBV7-2
d_call: TRBD1
clone_size: .
cdr3_nt: TGTGCCAGCAGCTCCAGGGGGCGGGAGACCCAGTACTTC
cdr3_aa: CASSSRGRETQYF

j_call: TRBJ2-2
v_call: TRBV9
d_call: TRBD2
clone_size: .
cdr3_nt: TGTGCCAGCAGCGTAGCTCCTAGCGGGAGAGGGGCCGCCGGGGAGCTGTTTTTT
cdr3_aa: CASSVAPSGRGAAGELFF

j_call: TRBJ2-1
v_call: TRBV6-2/TRBV6-3
d_call: TRBD2
clone_size: few
cdr3_nt: TGTGCCAGCAGTCATAGCGGGAGGGGGAATGAGCAGTTCTTC
cdr3_aa: CASSHSGRGNEQFF

j_call: TRBJ1-5
v_call: TRBV30
d_call: .
clone_size: .
cdr3_nt: TGTGCCTGGAGTCCCCAGTGGAATCAGCCCCAGCATTTT
cdr3_aa: CAWSPQWNQPQHF

j_call: TRBJ1-5
v_call: TRBV21-1
d_call: .
clone_size: .
cdr3_nt: TGTGCCAGCAGCAAAGCAGATTCCGGTACAGGCAATCGGCCCCAGCATTTT
cdr3_aa: CASSKADSGTGNRPQHF

j_call: TRBJ1-5
v_call: TRBV5-6
d_call: .
clone_size: .
cdr3_nt: TGTGCCAGCAGCTTGAGCGGATTCTATCAGCCCCAGCATTTT
cdr3_aa: CASSLSGFYQPQHF

j_call: TRBJ2-2
v_call: TRBV6-6
d_call: TRBD2
clone_size: .
cdr3_nt: TGTGCCAGCAAACTTCTAGCGGGAGGGGTCGGGGAGCTGTTTTTT
cdr3_aa: CASKLLAGGVGELFF

j_call: TRBJ1-1
v_call: TRBV28
d_call: .
clone_size: .
cdr3_nt: TGTGCCAGCAGTTTATTCTCAGGGAACACTGAAGCTTTCTTT
cdr3_aa: CASSLFSGNTEAFF

j_call: TRBJ1-1
v_call: TRBV21-1
d_call: .
clone_size: .
cdr3_nt: TGTGCCAGCAGCGTCCTGGTGGAGGAGGACACTGAAGCTTTCTTT
cdr3_aa: CASSVLVEEDTEAFF

j_call: TRBJ2-5
v_call: TRBV2
d_call: TRBD2
clone_size: .
cdr3_nt: TGTGCCAGCAGTGTCCGAGCGGGAGGGCAAGAGACCCAGTACTTC
cdr3_aa: CASSVRAGGQETQYF